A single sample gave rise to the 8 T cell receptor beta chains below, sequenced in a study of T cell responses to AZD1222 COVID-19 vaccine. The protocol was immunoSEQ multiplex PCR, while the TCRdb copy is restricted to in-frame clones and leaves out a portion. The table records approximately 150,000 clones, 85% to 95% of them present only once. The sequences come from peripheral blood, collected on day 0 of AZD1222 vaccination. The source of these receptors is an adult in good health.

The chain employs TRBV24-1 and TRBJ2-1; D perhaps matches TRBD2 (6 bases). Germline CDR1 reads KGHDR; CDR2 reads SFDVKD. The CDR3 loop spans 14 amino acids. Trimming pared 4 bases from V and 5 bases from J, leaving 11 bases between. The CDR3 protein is CATSDAGKHNEQFF. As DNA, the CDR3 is TGTGCCACCAGTGACGCGGGGAAACACAATGAGCAGTTCTTC.

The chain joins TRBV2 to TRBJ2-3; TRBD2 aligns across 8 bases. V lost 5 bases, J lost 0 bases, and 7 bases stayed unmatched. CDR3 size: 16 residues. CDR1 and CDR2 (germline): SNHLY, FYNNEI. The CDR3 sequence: CASSRGGPYSTDTQYF. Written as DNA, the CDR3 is TGTGCCAGCAGTCGCGGGGGGCCCTATAGCACAGATACGCAGTATTTT.

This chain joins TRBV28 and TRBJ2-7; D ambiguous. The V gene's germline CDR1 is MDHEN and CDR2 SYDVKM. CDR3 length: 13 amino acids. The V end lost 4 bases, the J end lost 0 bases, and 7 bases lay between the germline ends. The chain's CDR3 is CASSSRSSYEQYF. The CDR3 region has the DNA TGTGCCAGCAGTTCGAGGAGCTCCTACGAGCAGTACTTC.

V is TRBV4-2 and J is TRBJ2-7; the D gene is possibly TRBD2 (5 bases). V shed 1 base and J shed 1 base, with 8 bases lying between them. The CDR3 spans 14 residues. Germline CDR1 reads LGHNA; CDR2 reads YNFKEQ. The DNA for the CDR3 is TGTGCCAGCAGCCAAGTCGGGGTATCCTACGAGCAGTACTTC. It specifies CASSQVGVSYEQYF.

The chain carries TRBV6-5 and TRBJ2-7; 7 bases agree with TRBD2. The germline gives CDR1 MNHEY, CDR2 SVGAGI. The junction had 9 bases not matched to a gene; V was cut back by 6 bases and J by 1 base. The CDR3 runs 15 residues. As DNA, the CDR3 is TGTGCCAGCAGACCTAGCGGAGCCGGATCCTACGAGCAGTACTTC. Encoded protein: CASRPSGAGSYEQYF.

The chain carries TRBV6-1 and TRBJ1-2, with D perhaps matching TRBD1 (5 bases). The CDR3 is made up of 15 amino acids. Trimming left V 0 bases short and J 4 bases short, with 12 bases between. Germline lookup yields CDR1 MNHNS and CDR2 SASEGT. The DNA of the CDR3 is TGTGCCAGCAGTGAAGCGCGGGGACCTATCTATGGCTACACCTTC. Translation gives CASSEARGPIYGYTF.

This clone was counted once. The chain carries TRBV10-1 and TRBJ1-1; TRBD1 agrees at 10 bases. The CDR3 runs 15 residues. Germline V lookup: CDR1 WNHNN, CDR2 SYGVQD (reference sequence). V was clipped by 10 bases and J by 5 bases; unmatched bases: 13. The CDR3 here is CANEPRQGAGTEAFF. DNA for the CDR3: TGCGCCAACGAGCCCCGACAGGGGGCGGGAACTGAAGCTTTCTTT.

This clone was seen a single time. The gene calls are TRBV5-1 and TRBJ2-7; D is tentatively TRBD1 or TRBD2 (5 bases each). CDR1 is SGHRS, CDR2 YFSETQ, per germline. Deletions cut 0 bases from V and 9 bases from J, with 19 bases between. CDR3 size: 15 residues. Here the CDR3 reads CASSLEGGRAQGQYF. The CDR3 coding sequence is TGCGCCAGCAGCTTGGAAGGCGGGCGCGCGCAGGGGCAGTACTTC.